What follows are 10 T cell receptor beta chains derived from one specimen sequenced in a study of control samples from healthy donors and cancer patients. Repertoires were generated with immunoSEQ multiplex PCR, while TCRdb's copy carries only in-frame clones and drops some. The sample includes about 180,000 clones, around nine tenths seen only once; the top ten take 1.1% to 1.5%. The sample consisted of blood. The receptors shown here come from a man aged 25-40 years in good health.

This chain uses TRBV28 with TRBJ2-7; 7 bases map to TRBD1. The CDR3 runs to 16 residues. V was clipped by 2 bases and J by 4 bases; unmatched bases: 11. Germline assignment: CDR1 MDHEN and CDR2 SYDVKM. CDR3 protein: CASSLRQMDRIYEQYF. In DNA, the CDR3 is TGTGCCAGCAGTTTACGCCAAATGGACAGGATTTACGAGCAGTACTTC.

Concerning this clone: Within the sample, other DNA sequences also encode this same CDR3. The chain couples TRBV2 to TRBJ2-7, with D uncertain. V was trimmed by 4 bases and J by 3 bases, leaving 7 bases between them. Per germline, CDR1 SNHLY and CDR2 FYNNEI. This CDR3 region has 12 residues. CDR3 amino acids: CASSGTFYEQYF. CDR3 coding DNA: TGTGCCAGCAGTGGGACGTTCTACGAGCAGTACTTC.

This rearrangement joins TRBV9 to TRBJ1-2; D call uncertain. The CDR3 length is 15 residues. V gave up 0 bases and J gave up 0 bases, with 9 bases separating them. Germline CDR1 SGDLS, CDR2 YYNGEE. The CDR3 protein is CASSVEAGANYGYTF. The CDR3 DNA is TGTGCCAGCAGCGTAGAAGCCGGAGCTAACTATGGCTACACCTTC.

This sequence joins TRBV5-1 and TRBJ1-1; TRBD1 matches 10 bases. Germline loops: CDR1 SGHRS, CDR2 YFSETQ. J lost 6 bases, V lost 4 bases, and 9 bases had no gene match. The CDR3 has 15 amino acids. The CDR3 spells CASSRWTGGDAEAFF. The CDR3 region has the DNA TGCGCCAGCAGCAGATGGACAGGGGGTGATGCTGAAGCTTTCTTT.

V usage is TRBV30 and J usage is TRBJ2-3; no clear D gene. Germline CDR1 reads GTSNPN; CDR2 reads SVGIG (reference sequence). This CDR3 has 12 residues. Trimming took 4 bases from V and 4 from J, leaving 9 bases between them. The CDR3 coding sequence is TGTGCCTGGACAGAGATGTCAGATACGCAGTATTTT. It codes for CAWTEMSDTQYF.

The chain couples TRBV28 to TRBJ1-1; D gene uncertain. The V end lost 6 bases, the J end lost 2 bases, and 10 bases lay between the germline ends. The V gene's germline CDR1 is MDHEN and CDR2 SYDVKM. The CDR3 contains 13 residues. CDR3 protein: CASSLTYNTEAFF. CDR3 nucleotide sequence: TGTGCCAGCAGCTTAACATATAACACTGAAGCTTTCTTT.

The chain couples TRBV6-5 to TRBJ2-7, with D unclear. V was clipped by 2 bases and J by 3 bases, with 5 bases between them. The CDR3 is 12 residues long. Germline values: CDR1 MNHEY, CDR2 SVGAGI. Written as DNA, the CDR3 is TGTGCCAGCAGTTACGTCGACTACGAGCAGTACTTC. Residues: CASSYVDYEQYF.

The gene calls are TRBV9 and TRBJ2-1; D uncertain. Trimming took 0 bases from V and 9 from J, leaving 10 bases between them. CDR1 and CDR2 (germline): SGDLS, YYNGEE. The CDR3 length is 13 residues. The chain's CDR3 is CASSVGVETEQFF. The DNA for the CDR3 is TGTGCCAGCAGCGTAGGGGTCGAGACTGAGCAGTTCTTC. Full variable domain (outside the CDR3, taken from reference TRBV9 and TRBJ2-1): DSGVTQTPKHLITATGQRVTLRCSPRSGDLSVYWYQQSLDQGLQFLIQYYNGEERAKGNILERFSAQQFPDLHSELNLSSLELGDSALYFCASSVGVETEQFFGPGTRLTVL.

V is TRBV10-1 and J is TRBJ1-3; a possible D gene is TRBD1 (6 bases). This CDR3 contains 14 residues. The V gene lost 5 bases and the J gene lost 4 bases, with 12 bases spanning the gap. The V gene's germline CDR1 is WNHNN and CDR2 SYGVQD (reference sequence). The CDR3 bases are TGCGCCAGCAGTAAACAGGGCCTCGGAAACACCATATATTTT. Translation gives CASSKQGLGNTIYF.

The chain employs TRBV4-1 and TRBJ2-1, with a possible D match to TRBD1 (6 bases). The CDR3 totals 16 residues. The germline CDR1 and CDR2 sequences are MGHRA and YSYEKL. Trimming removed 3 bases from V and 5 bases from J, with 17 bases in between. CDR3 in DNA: TGCGCCAGCAGCCATGGCTCAGGGGCCTCAAACAATGAGCAGTTCTTC. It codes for CASSHGSGASNNEQFF.